These 5 T cell receptor beta chains originate from one sample sequenced in a study of early T cells in non-severe SARS-CoV-2 infection. TCRdb reprocessed the 5' RACE reads via MiXCR and lists one record per CDR3 protein. In the table there are fewer than 50,000 distinct CDR3 sequences, around 3.6% of which are singletons. Sequences were obtained from whole blood. The receptors originated from an adult who was a healthcare worker with PCR-confirmed SARS-CoV-2 infection or an uninfected control (not recorded which).

This clonotype was recorded at least ten times. The V gene is TRBV6-6, the J gene TRBJ1-1; D may be TRBD1 (5 bases). The CDR3 sequence is 12 residues long. Trimming took off 2 bases at V and 13 bases at J, with 14 bases between the two ends. Germline CDR1 MNHNY, CDR2 SVGAGI (reference sequence). The CDR3 region has the DNA TGTGCCAGCAGTTACAGGACACTGGATGTTTTCTTT. This sequence encodes CASSYRTLDVFF.

The chain employs TRBV18 and TRBJ2-5, with 10 nucleotides matching TRBD2. Germline assignment: CDR1 KGHSH and CDR2 LQKENI. This CDR3 contains 19 residues. The junction had 15 bases not matched to a gene; V was cut back by 3 bases and J by 2 bases. CDR3 DNA sequence: TGTGCCAGCTCACCCGTACGGACTAGCGGAAGACGTACGCAAGAGACCCAGTACTTC. Translation gives CASSPVRTSGRRTQETQYF.

This clonotype occurred many times. This sequence joins TRBV5-6 and TRBJ2-2; tentative D call: TRBD2 (6 bases). The germline gives CDR1 SGHDT, CDR2 YYEEEE. Trimming removed 3 bases at V and 3 bases at J, with 12 bases between. CDR3 size: 15 residues. The CDR3 reads CASSSTGTYTGELFF. In DNA, the CDR3 is TGTGCCAGCAGCTCGACCGGGACTTACACCGGGGAGCTGTTTTTT. Looking up the rest from reference TRBV5-6 and TRBJ2-2 gives the full variable domain: DAGVTQSPTHLIKTRGQQVTLRCSPKSGHDTVSWYQQALGQGPQFIFQYYEEEERQRGNFPDRFSGHQFPNYSSELNVNALLLGDSALYLCASSSTGTYTGELFFGEGSRLTVL.

This clonotype was detected ten times or more. This rearrangement joins TRBV27 to TRBJ1-1; 7 bases map to TRBD1. Germline V gene lookup returns CDR1 MNHEY and CDR2 SMNVEV (reference sequence). The trim removed 3 bases at V and 4 bases at J, leaving 8 bases unmatched. The CDR3 length is 15 residues. This chain's CDR3 is CASSFSSTGATEAFF. In DNA form, the CDR3 reads TGTGCCAGCAGTTTCAGCTCTACAGGGGCCACTGAAGCTTTCTTT.

At least ten counts were recorded for this clonotype. The chain links TRBV9 to TRBJ2-7; possible D gene TRBD1, 7 bases. Trimming removed 8 bases at V and 4 bases at J, with 22 bases between. Germline lookup yields CDR1 SGDLS and CDR2 YYNGEE. The CDR3 is made up of 15 amino acids. Written as DNA, the CDR3 is TGTGCCAGTTCATTGGAGGGGGCGCCGAGTTACGAGCAGTACTTC. Translating gives CASSLEGAPSYEQYF.